A single sample is the source of the 19 T cell receptor beta chains below, sequenced in a study of blood T cell repertoires in COVID-19. Sequencing used immunoSEQ multiplex PCR; TCRdb keeps in-frame clones, though not all of them. This table has about 310,000 clones, approximately 89% appearing once. Sequencing was carried out using PBMCs or T cells enriched from blood (not recorded which). The origin of the receptors is a woman in her 30s who had recovered from COVID-19.

The gene calls are TRBV4-1 and TRBJ1-2; D call uncertain. The germline V gene has CDR1 MGHRA and CDR2 YSYEKL. V was cut by 1 base and J by 3 bases, with 12 bases left in between. This CDR3 comprises 15 residues. In DNA, the CDR3 is TGCGCCAGCAGCCAAGCGGGCGGGTATTACTATGGCTACACCTTC. Translation gives CASSQAGGYYYGYTF.

The CDR3 DNA reads TGTGCCAGCAGTGGAGCGGGAGAGGAGCAGTTCTTC. Amino acids: CASSGAGEEQFF. V usage is TRBV12-3 or TRBV12-4 and J usage is TRBJ2-1; 8 bases line up with TRBD2. V dropped 5 bases and J dropped 10; count of bases not matched to a gene: 4. There are 12 residues in the CDR3.

The CDR3 bases are TGTGCCAGCAGTGAAGACAGGGGTGAAAAACTGTTTTTT. Translated: CASSEDRGEKLFF. J is TRBJ1-4 and V is TRBV6-1; TRBD1 matches 7 bases. The CDR3 is made up of 13 amino acids. V was pared by 1 base and J by 7 bases, with 0 bases of the junction left unmatched. CDR1 is MNHNS, CDR2 SASEGT, per germline.

The chain recombines TRBV12-3 or TRBV12-4 with TRBJ2-7, with D perhaps matching TRBD2 (7 bases). Trimming shortened V by 7 bases and J by 2 bases, and 12 bases separated the two germline ends. The CDR3 loop spans 13 amino acids. CDR3 in DNA: TGTGCCAGCACCCGCGGGGGCACCTACGAGCAGTACTTC. This sequence encodes CASTRGGTYEQYF.

This chain links TRBV7-9 with TRBJ1-2; 9 bases line up with TRBD1. CDR1 and CDR2 from the germline V gene are SEHNR and FQNEAQ (reference sequence). The CDR3 covers 15 residues. J was trimmed by 6 bases and V by 3 bases; bases with no gene match: 8. Here the CDR3 DNA reads TGTGCCAGCAGCTTGGGACAGGGAGGTTCGGATGGCTACACCTTC. As protein: CASSLGQGGSDGYTF.

V is TRBV9 and J is TRBJ2-1; 13 bases agree with TRBD2. The CDR3 loop spans 14 amino acids. CDR1 SGDLS and CDR2 YYNGEE come from the germline V gene. J gave up 8 bases and V 6 bases, and 5 bases lay outside the gene matches. The CDR3 reads CASTTSGRVYEQFF. The CDR3 nucleotides read TGTGCCAGCACTACTAGCGGGAGGGTTTATGAGCAGTTCTTC. Complete variable domain (other parts from reference TRBV9 and TRBJ2-1): DSGVTQTPKHLITATGQRVTLRCSPRSGDLSVYWYQQSLDQGLQFLIQYYNGEERAKGNILERFSAQQFPDLHSELNLSSLELGDSALYFCASTTSGRVYEQFFGPGTRLTVL.

The chain carries TRBV6-5 and TRBJ1-2; 7 bases line up with TRBD1. The CDR3 is made up of 14 amino acids. V dropped 7 bases and J dropped 4; count of bases not matched to a gene: 9. The germline V gene encodes CDR1 MNHEY and CDR2 SVGAGI. The CDR3 DNA reads as TGTGCCAGCAACATTCCGGACAGGATCTATGGCTACACCTTC. It is translated as CASNIPDRIYGYTF.

A single count supports this clone. The chain has TRBV15 and TRBJ1-2; 9 nucleotides align to TRBD1. V gave up 4 bases and J gave up 3 bases; unmatched junction bases: 6. The CDR3 loop spans 15 amino acids. Germline V gene sequence: CDR1 LNHNV, CDR2 YYDKDF (reference sequence). The CDR3 loop is CATSMGQGHYYGYTF. The CDR3 DNA follows: TGTGCCACCAGCATGGGACAGGGACACTACTATGGCTACACCTTC. The full variable domain, with the rest looked up from reference TRBV15 and TRBJ1-2, is DAMVIQNPRYQVTQFGKPVTLSCSQTLNHNVMYWYQQKSSQAPKLLFHYYDKDFNNEADTPDNFQSRRPNTSFCFLDIRSPGLGDTAMYLCATSMGQGHYYGYTFGSGTRLTVV.

The chain has TRBV24-1 and TRBJ2-1; 10 bases are shared with TRBD2. CDR3 length: 15 residues. CDR1 and CDR2 (germline): KGHDR, SFDVKD. The ends lost 5 bases at V and 6 bases at J; junction bases unmatched: 6. In nucleotides, the CDR3 is TGTGCCACCAGTGCACAAGCGGGAGGGGCCAATGAGCAGTTCTTC. Its protein is CATSAQAGGANEQFF.

CDR3 coding DNA: TGTGCCAGCAGTTCTGCGGGAGTAACTGGCGAGCAGTACTTC. Translating gives CASSSAGVTGEQYF. The chain recombines TRBV27 with TRBJ2-7, with TRBD2 matching over 7 bases. The CDR3 is made up of 14 amino acids. The V segment lost 4 bases and the J segment 6 bases; nucleotides outside the gene matches: 9. CDR1 MNHEY and CDR2 SMNVEV come from the germline V gene (reference sequence).

The chain has TRBV16 and TRBJ1-1, with D unclear. Looked up from germline, CDR1 is KGHSY and CDR2 is FQNENV. The CDR3 contains 14 residues. The ends were cut back, 0 bases at V and 1 base at J, with 6 bases in the middle. The CDR3 nucleotides read TGTGCCAGCAGCCAATCATACTCGAACACTGAAGCTTTCTTT. It encodes CASSQSYSNTEAFF.

The rearrangement joins TRBV14 to TRBJ2-1; D is perhaps TRBD2 (6 bases). Germline V gene lookup returns CDR1 SGHDN and CDR2 FVKESK. The CDR3 runs to 17 residues. V dropped 0 bases and J dropped 5 bases, with 17 bases sitting between them. The CDR3 coding sequence is TGTGCCAGCAGCCAAGACGGAGGGAGATATTTGGACAATGAGCAGTTCTTC. This translates into CASSQDGGRYLDNEQFF.

The chain uses TRBV25-1 and TRBJ1-2; D not certain. The V end was cut by 4 bases, the J end by 4 bases, with 25 bases between. This CDR3 is built from 18 residues. Germline V gives CDR1 MGHDK, CDR2 SYGVNS. The CDR3 protein is CASSGSMGLQTTSYGYTF. CDR3 sequence (DNA): TGTGCCAGCAGTGGATCCATGGGGTTGCAAACCACTAGCTATGGCTACACCTTC.

The rearrangement uses TRBV5-1 and TRBJ2-7, with D perhaps matching TRBD2 (6 bases). The germline V and J ends were trimmed by 4 bases and 2 bases, with 10 bases remaining between them. The CDR3 runs 13 residues. Germline CDR1 reads SGHRS; CDR2 reads YFSETQ. CDR3 sequence: CASSRWEAYEQYF. CDR3 DNA: TGCGCCAGCAGCCGCTGGGAGGCCTACGAGCAGTACTTC.

The CDR3 DNA is TGTGCCAGTAGTTCAACAGGGGAATGGGGCGGCTACACCTTC. It encodes CASSSTGEWGGYTF. The V gene is TRBV19, the J gene TRBJ1-2; 7 bases line up with TRBD1. Trimming cost V 5 bases and J 8 bases; bases outside gene matches: 11. CDR3 length equals 14 residues. Per the germline V gene, CDR1 is LNHDA and CDR2 is SQIVND (reference sequence).

This clone was seen a single time. The rearrangement uses TRBV11-1 and TRBJ1-1; 9 bases align to TRBD1. The CDR3 is made up of 14 amino acids. Unmatched junction bases numbered 7, after V lost 5 bases and J lost 6 bases. Germline V gene sequence: CDR1 SGHAT, CDR2 FQDESV (reference sequence). CDR3 sequence: CASSRDRAASEAFF. The CDR3 region has the DNA TGTGCCAGCAGCCGGGACAGGGCGGCGTCTGAAGCTTTCTTT.

The CDR3 DNA sequence: TGTGCCAGTAACCGACAGGGAAATGAAAAACTGTTTTTT. Protein sequence: CASNRQGNEKLFF. V gene TRBV19 combines with J gene TRBJ1-4, with 7 positions matching TRBD1. V shed 7 bases, J shed 5 bases, and the junction held 4 bases outside the gene matches. The CDR3 has 13 residues. CDR1 and CDR2 from the germline V gene are LNHDA and SQIVND (reference sequence).

The chain has TRBV19 and TRBJ1-3; TRBD1 aligns across 10 bases. The germline gives CDR1 LNHDA, CDR2 SQIVND (reference sequence). V lost 8 bases and J lost 3; bases outside the gene matches: 7. The CDR3 spans 15 residues. The CDR3 DNA is TGTGCCAGTGGGGAGACAGGGGGCTTTGGAAACACCATATATTTT. Translated: CASGETGGFGNTIYF.

This chain joins TRBV6-2 or TRBV6-3 and TRBJ2-1; 9 bases map to TRBD2. This CDR3 has 14 residues. J lost 9 bases, V lost 5 bases, and 8 bases had no gene match. Germline V gives CDR1 MNHEY, CDR2 SVGEGT. CDR3 sequence reads: CASSTGTSFGEQFF. The CDR3 DNA sequence: TGTGCCAGCAGTACCGGGACTAGCTTCGGTGAGCAGTTCTTC.